Included here is one T cell receptor beta chain sequence, with context. The sample is drawn from a study of blood T cell repertoires in COVID-19. TCRdb's table, derived via immunoSEQ multiplex PCR, lists solely in-frame clones and lacks some. This sample yields about 80,000 clones, of which approximately 76% are seen a single time; around a sixth belongs to the top ten. CDR1 KGHDR and CDR2 SFDVKD come from the germline V gene. V lost 3 bases to trimming and J lost 2 bases; unmatched junction nucleotides: 5. CDR3 length equals 16 residues. The chain has TRBV24-1 and TRBJ2-5, with TRBD1 matching over 10 bases. The sample was peripheral blood. The clonotype was recovered from a man aged 65 to 79 with active or convalescent COVID-19. The CDR3 sequence: CATSDRQGAGQETQYF. The CDR3 DNA reads as TGTGCCACCAGTGATAGACAGGGGGCCGGTCAAGAGACCCAGTACTTC.